The 16 T cell receptor beta chains reported below all come from one sample, sequenced in a study of cytomegalovirus exposure and HLA in healthy donors. PCR used 60 Vbeta primers and 13 Jbeta primers. Some clones are missing from TCRdb's copy, which holds only in-frame ones; the method was immunoSEQ multiplex PCR. The sample holds 73,000 or so clones, approximately 78% seen once. Sequenced material: PBMCs. The origin of the receptors is a human donor in good health.

The V call is TRBV5-1, the J call TRBJ2-5, with D possibly TRBD2 on 6 matching bases. The CDR3 contains 14 residues. V lost 0 bases and J 0 bases, leaving 6 bases between the germline ends. In germline, CDR1 is SGHRS, CDR2 YFSETQ. The CDR3 coding sequence is TGCGCCAGCAGCTTGGGGGACTACCAAGAGACCCAGTACTTC. Translated, it gives CASSLGDYQETQYF.

The chain carries TRBV11-2 and TRBJ1-2; 9 bases match TRBD1. The CDR3 contains 14 residues. Germline assignment: CDR1 SGHAT and CDR2 FQNNGV. J gave up 9 bases and V 2 bases, and 7 bases lay outside the gene matches. CDR3 residues: CASSLSTGGDSYTF. Written as DNA, the CDR3 is TGTGCCAGCAGCTTATCTACAGGGGGCGATAGCTACACCTTC.

The rearrangement links TRBV5-1 to TRBJ1-1; 8 positions match TRBD1. V lost 4 bases to trimming and J lost 2 bases; unmatched junction nucleotides: 4. The CDR3 has 14 residues. The germline V gene encodes CDR1 SGHRS and CDR2 YFSETQ. The CDR3 reads CASSQGTGNTEAFF. In DNA, the CDR3 is TGCGCCAGCAGCCAGGGGACAGGTAACACTGAAGCTTTCTTT. Drawing the rest from reference TRBV5-1 and TRBJ1-1, the complete variable domain is KAGVTQTPRYLIKTRGQQVTLSCSPISGHRSVSWYQQTPGQGLQFLFEYFSETQRNKGNFPGRFSGRQFSNSRSEMNVSTLELGDSALYLCASSQGTGNTEAFFGQGTRLTVV.

As regards this clone: The junction does not match germline at one end; this may be a read error. This chain connects TRBV7-3 to TRBJ1-2; D may be TRBD1 (5 bases). This CDR3 region has 15 residues. CDR1 and CDR2 from the germline V gene are SGHTA and FQGTGA. The CDR3 loop reads CASSLNAGGSDGYTF. The CDR3 coding sequence is TGTGCCAGCAGCTTAAACGCCGGGGGTAGTGATGGCTACACTTTC.

Points on this clone: Its ends do not fully match the called genes, so a read error is possible. Other DNA sequences in the same sample also yield this CDR3. The gene calls are TRBV27 and TRBJ1-1, with a tentative D call TRBD1 (5 bases). Per the germline V gene, CDR1 is MNHEY and CDR2 is SMNVEV (reference sequence). The CDR3 runs 15 residues. The CDR3 nucleotides are TGCGCCAGCAGTTTATGGAGCAGGGAGAACACTGAAGCTTTCTTT. Its protein is CASSLWSRENTEAFF.

J is TRBJ1-1 and V is TRBV6-1; TRBD1 agrees at 10 bases. The CDR3 contains 12 residues. CDR1 and CDR2 from the germline V gene are MNHNS and SASEGT. V dropped 11 bases and J dropped 6; count of bases not matched to a gene: 6. The CDR3, as DNA: TGTGCCGAGGGACAGGGGCTGGCTGAAGCTTTCTTT. Its protein is CAEGQGLAEAFF.

The rearrangement joins TRBV28 to TRBJ2-2; TRBD2 aligns across 11 bases. In germline, CDR1 is MDHEN, CDR2 SYDVKM. Germline trimming cut 0 bases from V and 5 bases from J; bases unmatched to any gene: 5. The CDR3 has 17 residues. In DNA, the CDR3 is TGTGCCAGCAGTTTATGGGCCGGGACTAGCGGAACCGGGGAGCTGTTTTTT. Translated, it gives CASSLWAGTSGTGELFF.

In this sample, this clone turned up once. The chain carries TRBV18 and TRBJ1-2; D is unclear. Germline V gene data show CDR1 as KGHSH and CDR2 as LQKENI. This CDR3 comprises 18 residues. The ends were cut back, 6 bases at V and 3 bases at J, with 26 bases in the middle. The DNA for the CDR3 is TGTGCCAGCTCCCCCTCTTCCCTCGGGAGCCCAATAGACTATGGCTACACCTTC. This gives the protein CASSPSSLGSPIDYGYTF.

This clone was observed a few times. V gene TRBV5-5 combines with J gene TRBJ1-6; no clear D. Germline CDR1 reads SGHKS; CDR2 reads YYEKEE (reference sequence). The CDR3 runs to 16 residues. V lost 0 bases, J lost 5 bases, and 12 bases lay in between. CDR3 amino acids: CASSLGWSTNNSPLHF. The DNA of the CDR3 is TGTGCCAGCAGCTTGGGTTGGAGTACCAATAATTCACCCCTCCACTTT.

This clone has just a few counts. The chain is built from TRBV19 and TRBJ1-2; 7 bases fit TRBD1. After removal of 5 bases from V and 4 bases from J, the junction contained 13 bases not matched to a gene. The CDR3 loop spans 16 amino acids. In germline, CDR1 is LNHDA, CDR2 SQIVND (reference sequence). CDR3 region: CASSYPGTAKGYGYTF. The CDR3 coding sequence is TGTGCCAGTAGTTATCCCGGGACAGCTAAGGGCTATGGCTACACCTTC.

Notes on this clone: A junction boundary mismatches the germline segment, possibly from a read error. The V gene is TRBV5-4, the J gene TRBJ2-3; D might be TRBD2 (6 bases). The CDR3 is 15 amino acids. Germline V gives CDR1 SGHNT, CDR2 YYREEE (reference sequence). CDR3 sequence reads: CASSLRDLSTATQYF. For the CDR3, the DNA is TGTGCCAGCAGCTTGAGGGACTTATCTACAGCTACGCAGTATTTT. Full variable domain (rest looked up from reference TRBV5-4 and TRBJ2-3): ETGVTQSPTHLIKTRGQQVTLRCSSQSGHNTVSWYQQALGQGPQFIFQYYREEENGRGNFPPRFSGLQFPNYSSELNVNALELDDSALYLCASSLRDLSTATQYFGPGTRLTVL.

This chain uses TRBV7-3 with TRBJ2-6, with TRBD1 identical over 10 bases. Germline V gives CDR1 SGHTA, CDR2 FQGTGA. V shed 5 bases and J 9 bases; nucleotides not matched to a gene: 7. CDR3 size: 15 residues. The CDR3 DNA reads TGTGCCAGCAGCGCCCGACAGGGGGCGGGCAACGTCCTGACTTTC. This translates into CASSARQGAGNVLTF. The whole variable domain, remainder taken from reference TRBV7-3 and TRBJ2-6, is GAGVSQTPSNKVTEKGKYVELRCDPISGHTALYWYRQSLGQGPEFLIYFQGTGAADDSGLPNDRFFAVRPEGSVSTLKIQRTERGDSAVYLCASSARQGAGNVLTFGAGSRLTVL.

This clone is a singleton in its sample. This rearrangement joins TRBV7-9 to TRBJ1-5, with 7 nucleotides matching TRBD1. The CDR3 is 13 amino acids. Germline CDR1 SEHNR, CDR2 FQNEAQ (reference sequence). Trimming at V came to 8 bases and at J to 1 base, leaving 2 bases not matched to a gene. The CDR3 region has the DNA TGTGCCAGCCGGGACAGCAGCAATCAGCCCCAGCATTTT. It is translated as CASRDSSNQPQHF.

V usage is TRBV7-2 and J usage is TRBJ2-7; weak D call: TRBD1 (5 bases). There are 13 residues in the CDR3. The ends were cut back, 1 base at V and 7 bases at J, with 11 bases in the middle. Germline CDR1 is SGHTA and CDR2 is FQGNSA. CDR3 in amino acids: CASSLDPGREQYF. In DNA, the CDR3 is TGTGCCAGCAGCTTAGATCCAGGGCGGGAGCAGTACTTC.

The chain joins TRBV19 to TRBJ2-1; D call uncertain. The CDR3 has 13 amino acids. CDR1 is LNHDA and CDR2 is SQIVND in the germline V gene (reference sequence). The V end was cut by 3 bases, the J end by 4 bases, with 7 bases between. The CDR3 spells CASSITNYNEQFF. The DNA of the CDR3 is TGTGCCAGTAGTATTACAAATTACAATGAGCAGTTCTTC.

The chain uses TRBV30 and TRBJ2-5; D might be TRBD1 (5 bases). The tail of the sequence fits TRBJ2-7 better, so the J call may be wrong. There are 13 residues in the CDR3. The germline V gene has CDR1 GTSNPN and CDR2 SVGIG (reference sequence). DNA for the CDR3: TGTGCCTGGAGTGTTGGCCCGCAGGGCGAGCAGTACTTC. Protein product: CAWSVGPQGEQYF.